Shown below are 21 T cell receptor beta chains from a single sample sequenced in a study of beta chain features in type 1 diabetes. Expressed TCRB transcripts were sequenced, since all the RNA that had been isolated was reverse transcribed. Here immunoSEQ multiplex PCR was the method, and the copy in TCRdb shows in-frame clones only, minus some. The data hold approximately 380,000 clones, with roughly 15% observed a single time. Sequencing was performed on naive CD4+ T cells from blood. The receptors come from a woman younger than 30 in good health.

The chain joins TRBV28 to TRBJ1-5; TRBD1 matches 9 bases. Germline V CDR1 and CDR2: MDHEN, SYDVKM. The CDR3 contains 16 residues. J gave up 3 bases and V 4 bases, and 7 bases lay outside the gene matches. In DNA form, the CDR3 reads TGTGCCAGCAGTTCCGCCGGGACAGGGACCAATCAGCCCCAGCATTTT. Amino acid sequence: CASSSAGTGTNQPQHF.

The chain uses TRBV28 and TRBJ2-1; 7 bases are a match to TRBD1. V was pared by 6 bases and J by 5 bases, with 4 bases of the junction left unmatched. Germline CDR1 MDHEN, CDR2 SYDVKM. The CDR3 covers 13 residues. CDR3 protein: CASRTGTHNEQFF. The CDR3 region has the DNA TGTGCCAGCAGGACAGGGACACACAATGAGCAGTTCTTC.

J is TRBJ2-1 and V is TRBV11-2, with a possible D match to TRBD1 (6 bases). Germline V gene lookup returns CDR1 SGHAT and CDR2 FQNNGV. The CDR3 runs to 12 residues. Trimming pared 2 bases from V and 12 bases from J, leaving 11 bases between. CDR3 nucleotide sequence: TGTGCCAGCAGCTTACTAGACAGGCGGCAGTTCTTC. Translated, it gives CASSLLDRRQFF.

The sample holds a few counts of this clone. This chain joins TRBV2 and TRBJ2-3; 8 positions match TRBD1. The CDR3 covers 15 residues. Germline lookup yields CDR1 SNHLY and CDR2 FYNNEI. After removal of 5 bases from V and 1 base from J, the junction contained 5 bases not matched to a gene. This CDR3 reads CASSPQTGGTDTQYF. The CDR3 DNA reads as TGTGCCAGCAGTCCCCAGACAGGGGGCACAGATACGCAGTATTTT. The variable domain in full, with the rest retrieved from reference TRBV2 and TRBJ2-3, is EPEVTQTPSHQVTQMGQEVILRCVPISNHLYFYWYRQILGQKVEFLVSFYNNEISEKSEIFDDQFSVERPDGSNFTLKIRSTKLEDSAMYFCASSPQTGGTDTQYFGPGTRLTVL.

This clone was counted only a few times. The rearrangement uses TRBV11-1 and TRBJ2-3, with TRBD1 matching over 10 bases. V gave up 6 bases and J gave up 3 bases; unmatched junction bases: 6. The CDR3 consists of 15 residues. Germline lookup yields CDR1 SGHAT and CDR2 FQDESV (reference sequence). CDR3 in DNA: TGTGCCAGCAGTTCCAGGGACAGGGGAACAGATACGCAGTATTTT. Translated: CASSSRDRGTDTQYF. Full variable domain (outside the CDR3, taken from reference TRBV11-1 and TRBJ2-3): EAEVAQSPRYKITEKSQAVAFWCDPISGHATLYWYRQILGQGPELLVQFQDESVVDDSQLPKDRFSAERLKGVDSTLKIQPAELGDSAMYLCASSSRDRGTDTQYFGPGTRLTVL.

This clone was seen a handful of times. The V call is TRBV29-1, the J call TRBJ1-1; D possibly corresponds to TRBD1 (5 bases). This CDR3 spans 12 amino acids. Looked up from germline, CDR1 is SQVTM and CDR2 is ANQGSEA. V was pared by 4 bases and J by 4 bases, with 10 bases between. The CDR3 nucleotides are TGCAGCGTTGTAGGGGTAAGCACTGAAGCTTTCTTT. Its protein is CSVVGVSTEAFF.

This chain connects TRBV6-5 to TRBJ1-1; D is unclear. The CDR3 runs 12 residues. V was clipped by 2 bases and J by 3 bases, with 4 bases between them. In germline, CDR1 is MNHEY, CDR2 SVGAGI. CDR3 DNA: TGTGCCAGCAGTTACCGGGACACTGAAGCTTTCTTT. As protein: CASSYRDTEAFF.

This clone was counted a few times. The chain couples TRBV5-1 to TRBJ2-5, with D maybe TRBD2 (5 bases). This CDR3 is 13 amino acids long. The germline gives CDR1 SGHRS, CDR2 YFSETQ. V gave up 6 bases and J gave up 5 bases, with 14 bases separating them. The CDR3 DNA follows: TGCGCCAGCACCACGAGGGTGTCGGAGACCCAGTACTTC. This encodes CASTTRVSETQYF.

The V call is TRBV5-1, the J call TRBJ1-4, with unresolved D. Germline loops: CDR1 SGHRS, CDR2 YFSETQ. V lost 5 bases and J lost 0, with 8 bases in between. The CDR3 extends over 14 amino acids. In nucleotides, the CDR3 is TGCGCCAGCAGTGGAGCCTCAACTAATGAAAAACTGTTTTTT. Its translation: CASSGASTNEKLFF.

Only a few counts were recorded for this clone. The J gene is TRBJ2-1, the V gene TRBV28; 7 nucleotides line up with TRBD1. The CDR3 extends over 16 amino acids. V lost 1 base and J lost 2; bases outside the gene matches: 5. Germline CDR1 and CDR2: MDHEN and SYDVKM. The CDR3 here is CASSLSYRGPYNEQFF. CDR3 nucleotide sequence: TGTGCCAGCAGTTTATCGTACAGGGGTCCCTACAATGAGCAGTTCTTC. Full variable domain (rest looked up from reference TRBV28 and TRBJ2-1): DVKVTQSSRYLVKRTGEKVFLECVQDMDHENMFWYRQDPGLGLRLIYFSYDVKMKEKGDIPEGYSVSREKKERFSLILESASTNQTSMYLCASSLSYRGPYNEQFFGPGTRLTVL.

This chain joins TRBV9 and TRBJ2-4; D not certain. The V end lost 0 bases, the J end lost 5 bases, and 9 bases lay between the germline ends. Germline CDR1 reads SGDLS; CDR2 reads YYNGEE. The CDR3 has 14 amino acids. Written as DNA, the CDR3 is TGTGCCAGCAGCGTAGAGGCGGAGCAAAACATTCAGTACTTC. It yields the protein CASSVEAEQNIQYF.

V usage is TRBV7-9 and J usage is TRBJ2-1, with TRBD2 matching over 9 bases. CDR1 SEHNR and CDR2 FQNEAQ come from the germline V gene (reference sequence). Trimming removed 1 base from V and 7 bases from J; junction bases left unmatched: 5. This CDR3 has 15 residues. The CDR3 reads CASSLDLAGSNEQFF. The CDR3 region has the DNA TGTGCCAGCAGCTTAGACCTAGCGGGATCAAATGAGCAGTTCTTC.

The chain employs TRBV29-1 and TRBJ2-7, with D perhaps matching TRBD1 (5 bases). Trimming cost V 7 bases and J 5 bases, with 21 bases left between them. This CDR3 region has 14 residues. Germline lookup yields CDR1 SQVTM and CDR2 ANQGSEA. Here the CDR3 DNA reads TGCAGCGCCTCCGACAGCCGAGTCTACAACGAGCAGTACTTC. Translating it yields CSASDSRVYNEQYF.

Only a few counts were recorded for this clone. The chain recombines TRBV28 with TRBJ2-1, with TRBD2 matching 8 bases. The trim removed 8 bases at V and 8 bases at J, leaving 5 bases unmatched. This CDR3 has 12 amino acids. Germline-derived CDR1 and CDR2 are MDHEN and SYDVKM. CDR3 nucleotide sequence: TGTGCCAGCGGACTAGCACCCCATGAGCAGTTCTTC. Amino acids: CASGLAPHEQFF.

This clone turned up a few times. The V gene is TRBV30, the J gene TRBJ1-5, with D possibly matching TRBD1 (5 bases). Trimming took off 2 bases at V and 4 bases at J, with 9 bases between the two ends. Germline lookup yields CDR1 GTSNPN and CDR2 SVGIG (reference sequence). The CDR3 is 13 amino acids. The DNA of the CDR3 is TGTGCCTGGAGTTGGCAGGGTAATCAGCCCCAGCATTTT. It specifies CAWSWQGNQPQHF. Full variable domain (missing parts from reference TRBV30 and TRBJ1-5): SQTIHQWPATLVQPVGSPLSLECTVEGTSNPNLYWYRQAAGRGLQLLFYSVGIGQISSEVPQNLSASRPQDRQFILSSKKLLLSDSGFYLCAWSWQGNQPQHFGDGTRLSIL.

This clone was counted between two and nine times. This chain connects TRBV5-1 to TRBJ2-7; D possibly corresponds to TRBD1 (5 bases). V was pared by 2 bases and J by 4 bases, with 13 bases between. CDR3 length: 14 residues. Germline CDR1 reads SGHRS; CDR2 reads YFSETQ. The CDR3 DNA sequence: TGCGCCAGCAGCTTCTCGCAGGGAAATTACGAGCAGTACTTC. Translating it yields CASSFSQGNYEQYF.

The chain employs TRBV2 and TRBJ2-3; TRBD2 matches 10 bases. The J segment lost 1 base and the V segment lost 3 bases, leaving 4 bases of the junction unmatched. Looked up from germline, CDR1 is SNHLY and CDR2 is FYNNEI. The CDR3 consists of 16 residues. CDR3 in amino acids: CASSDSSGSGTDTQYF. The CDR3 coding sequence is TGTGCCAGCAGTGACTCTAGCGGGAGCGGCACAGATACGCAGTATTTT.

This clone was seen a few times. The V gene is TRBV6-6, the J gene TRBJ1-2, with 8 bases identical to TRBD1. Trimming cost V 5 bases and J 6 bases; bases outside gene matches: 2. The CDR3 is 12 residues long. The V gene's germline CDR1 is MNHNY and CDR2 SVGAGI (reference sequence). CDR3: CASSPGGHGYTF. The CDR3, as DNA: TGTGCCAGCAGTCCAGGGGGCCATGGCTACACCTTC.

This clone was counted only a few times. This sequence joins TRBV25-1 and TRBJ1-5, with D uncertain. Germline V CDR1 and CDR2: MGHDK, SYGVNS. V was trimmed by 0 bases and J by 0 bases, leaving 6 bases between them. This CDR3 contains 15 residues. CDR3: CASSEYGDSNQPQHF. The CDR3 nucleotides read TGTGCCAGCAGTGAATACGGGGATAGCAATCAGCCCCAGCATTTT.

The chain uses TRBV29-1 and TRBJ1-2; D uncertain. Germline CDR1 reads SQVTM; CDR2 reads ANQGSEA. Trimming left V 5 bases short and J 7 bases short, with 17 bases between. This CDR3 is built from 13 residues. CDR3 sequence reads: CSVHRPAETGYTF. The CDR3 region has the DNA TGCAGCGTTCATAGACCCGCGGAGACTGGCTACACCTTC.

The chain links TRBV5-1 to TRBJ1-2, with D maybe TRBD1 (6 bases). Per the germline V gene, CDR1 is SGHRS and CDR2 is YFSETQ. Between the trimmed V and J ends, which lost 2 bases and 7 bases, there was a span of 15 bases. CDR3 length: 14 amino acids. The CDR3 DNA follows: TGCGCCAGCAGCTTAAAACAGGGTCGCGGTGGCTACACCTTC. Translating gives CASSLKQGRGGYTF.